This T cell receptor beta chain came from a study of blood T cell repertoires in COVID-19. In the study overall: COVID-19 samples from acute and convalescent phases originated in the United States, Italy and Spain. Sample material is recorded as cDNA or gDNA derived from T cells, B-cell-depleted T cells, or PBMCs.

Per the original data handling: Estimation of nucleated cell counts relied on the amplification of reference gene primers. Libraries were prepared by immunoSEQ multiplex PCR; TCRdb keeps only in-frame clonotypes and omits some of them. That table supplies the V and J calls and clone size; D and trimming were determined from the DNA. The repertoire includes under 300,000 clones, around 89% of them detected once, and under 2.5% sits in the top ten. Looked up from germline, CDR1 is MNHEY and CDR2 is SVGEGT. The CDR3 has 17 residues. The ends were cut back, 5 bases at V and 4 bases at J, with 23 bases in the middle. Those enrolled in Seattle joined during active infection and were followed longitudinally afterward.

The genes are TRBV6-2 or TRBV6-3 and TRBJ1-2, with D possibly being TRBD1 (6 bases). This TCR derives from a woman aged 55-70 years with COVID-19, enrolled during active disease. Sequencing was done on a sample of peripheral blood. The CDR3 reads CASSTSQGRLTGYGYTF. The DNA of the CDR3 is TGTGCCAGCAGTACCTCTCAGGGGCGGCTTACGGGCTATGGCTACACCTTC.